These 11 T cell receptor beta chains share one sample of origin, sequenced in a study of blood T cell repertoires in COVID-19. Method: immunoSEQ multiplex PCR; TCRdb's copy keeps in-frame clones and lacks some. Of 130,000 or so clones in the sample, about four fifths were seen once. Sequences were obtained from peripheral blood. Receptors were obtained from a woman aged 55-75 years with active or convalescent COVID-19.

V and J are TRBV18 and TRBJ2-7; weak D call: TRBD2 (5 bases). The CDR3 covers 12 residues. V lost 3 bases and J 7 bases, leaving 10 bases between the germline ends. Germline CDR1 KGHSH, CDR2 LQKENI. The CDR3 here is CASSPPPGEQYV. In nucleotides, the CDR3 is TGTGCCAGCTCACCCCCTCCGGGGGAGCAGTACGTC.

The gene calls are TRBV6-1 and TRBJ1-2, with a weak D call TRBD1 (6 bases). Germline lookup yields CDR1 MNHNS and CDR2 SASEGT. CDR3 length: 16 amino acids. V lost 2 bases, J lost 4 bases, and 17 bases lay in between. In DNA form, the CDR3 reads TGTGCCAGCAGTGAATGGGGTACAGGGATACTCTATGGCTACACCTTC. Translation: CASSEWGTGILYGYTF.

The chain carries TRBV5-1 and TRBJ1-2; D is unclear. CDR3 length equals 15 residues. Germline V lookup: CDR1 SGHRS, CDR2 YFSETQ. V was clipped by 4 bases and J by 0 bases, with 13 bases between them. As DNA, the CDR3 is TGCGCCAGCAGCCCGAGCGCGGCAGCTAACTATGGCTACACCTTC. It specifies CASSPSAAANYGYTF.

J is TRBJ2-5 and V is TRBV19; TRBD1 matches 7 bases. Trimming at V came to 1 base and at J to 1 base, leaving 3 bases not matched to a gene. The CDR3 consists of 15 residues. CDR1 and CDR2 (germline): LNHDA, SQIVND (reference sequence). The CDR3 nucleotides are TGTGCCAGTAGTATAGGCGACAGGGTCCAAGAGACCCAGTACTTC. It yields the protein CASSIGDRVQETQYF.

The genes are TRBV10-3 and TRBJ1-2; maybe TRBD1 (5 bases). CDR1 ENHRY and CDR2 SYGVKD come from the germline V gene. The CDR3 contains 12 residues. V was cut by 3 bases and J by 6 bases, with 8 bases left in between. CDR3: CAISDRADGYTF. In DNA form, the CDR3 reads TGTGCCATCAGTGACAGGGCAGATGGCTACACCTTC.

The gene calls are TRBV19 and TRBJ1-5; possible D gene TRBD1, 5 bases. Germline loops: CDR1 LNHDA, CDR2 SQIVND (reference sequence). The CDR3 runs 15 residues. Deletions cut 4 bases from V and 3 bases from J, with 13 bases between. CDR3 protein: CASSRIRETNQPQHF. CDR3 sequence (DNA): TGTGCCAGTAGTAGAATCAGGGAAACCAATCAGCCCCAGCATTTT.

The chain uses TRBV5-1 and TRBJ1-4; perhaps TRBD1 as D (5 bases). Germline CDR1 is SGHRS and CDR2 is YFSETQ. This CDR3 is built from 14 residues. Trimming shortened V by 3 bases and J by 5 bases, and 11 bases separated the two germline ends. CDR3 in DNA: TGCGCCAGCAGCTGGGGCACATCCAATGAAAAACTGTTTTTT. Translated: CASSWGTSNEKLFF.

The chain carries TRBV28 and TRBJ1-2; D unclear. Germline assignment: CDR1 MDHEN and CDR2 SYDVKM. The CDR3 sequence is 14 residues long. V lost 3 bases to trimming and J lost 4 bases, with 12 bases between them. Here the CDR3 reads CASSFIAGSYGYTF. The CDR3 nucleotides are TGTGCCAGCAGTTTCATCGCCGGGTCCTATGGCTACACCTTC.

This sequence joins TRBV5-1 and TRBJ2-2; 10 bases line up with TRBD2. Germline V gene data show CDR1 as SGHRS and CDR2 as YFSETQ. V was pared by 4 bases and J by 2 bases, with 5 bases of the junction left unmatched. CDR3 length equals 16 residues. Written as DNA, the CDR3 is TGCGCCAGCAGCCCACTAGCGGGGCTCAACACCGGGGAGCTGTTTTTT. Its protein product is CASSPLAGLNTGELFF.

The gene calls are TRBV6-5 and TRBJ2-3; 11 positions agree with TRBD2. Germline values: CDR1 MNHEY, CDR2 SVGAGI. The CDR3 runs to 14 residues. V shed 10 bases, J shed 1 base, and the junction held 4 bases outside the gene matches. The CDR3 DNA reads TGTGCCACCCTGACTAGCGGGGGCACAGATACGCAGTATTTT. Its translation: CATLTSGGTDTQYF.

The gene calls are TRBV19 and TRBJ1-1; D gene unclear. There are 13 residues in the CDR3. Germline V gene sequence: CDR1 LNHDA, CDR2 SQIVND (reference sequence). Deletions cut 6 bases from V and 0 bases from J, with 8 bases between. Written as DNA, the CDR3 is TGTGCCAGTAGATATCGGGTGAACACTGAAGCTTTCTTT. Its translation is CASRYRVNTEAFF. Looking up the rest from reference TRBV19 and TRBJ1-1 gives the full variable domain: DGGITQSPKYLFRKEGQNVTLSCEQNLNHDAMYWYRQDPGQGLRLIYYSQIVNDFQKGDIAEGYSVSREKKESFPLTVTSAQKNPTAFYLCASRYRVNTEAFFGQGTRLTVV.